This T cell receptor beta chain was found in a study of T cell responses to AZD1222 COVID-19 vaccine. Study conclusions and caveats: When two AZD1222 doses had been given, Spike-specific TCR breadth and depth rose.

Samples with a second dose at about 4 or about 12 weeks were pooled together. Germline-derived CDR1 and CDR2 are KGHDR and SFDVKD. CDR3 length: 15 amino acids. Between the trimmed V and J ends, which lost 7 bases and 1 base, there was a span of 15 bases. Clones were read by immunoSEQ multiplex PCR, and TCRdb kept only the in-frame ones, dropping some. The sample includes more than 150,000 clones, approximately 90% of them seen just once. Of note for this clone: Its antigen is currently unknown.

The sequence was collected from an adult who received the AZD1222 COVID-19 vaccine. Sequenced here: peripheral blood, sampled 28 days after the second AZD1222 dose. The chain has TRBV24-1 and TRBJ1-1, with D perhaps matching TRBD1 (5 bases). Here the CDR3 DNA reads TGTGCCACCAGAGGCTACGGGACGGCGAACACTGAAGCTTTCTTT. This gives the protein CATRGYGTANTEAFF.